These 27 T cell receptor beta chains were all obtained from the same sample, sequenced in a study of shared clonotypes between healthy human individuals. Profiling relied on immunoSEQ multiplex PCR, and the TCRdb table lists in-frame clones only, not all of them. The sample holds about 2.4 million clones; under 95% are singletons and the top ten take 0.36%. Sequenced: naive CD4+ T cells from PBMCs. Subset reported: CD45RA+ positively selected. The receptors come from a young man in good health. Some clones in this sample may be carry-over from other donors' samples.

The chain recombines TRBV11-2 with TRBJ1-6; D is perhaps TRBD1 (5 bases). Germline V gene lookup returns CDR1 SGHAT and CDR2 FQNNGV. Trimming took off 1 base at V and 6 bases at J, with 10 bases between the two ends. The CDR3 has 15 residues. CDR3 in DNA: TGTGCCAGCAGCTTAGGAGGAGGGGCTAATTCACCCCTCCACTTT. Protein product: CASSLGGGANSPLHF.

This rearrangement joins TRBV18 to TRBJ1-1; 8 positions agree with TRBD1. V shed 5 bases, J shed 8 bases, and the junction held 7 bases outside the gene matches. The V gene's germline CDR1 is KGHSH and CDR2 LQKENI. The CDR3 totals 13 residues. The CDR3, as DNA: TGTGCCAGCTCATCCGGGACAGGCCTCGAAGCTTTCTTT. Its protein product is CASSSGTGLEAFF.

V and J are TRBV5-4 and TRBJ2-1, with 7 bases aligning to TRBD2. The V segment lost 10 bases and the J segment 0 bases; nucleotides outside the gene matches: 4. This CDR3 is built from 13 residues. Germline loops: CDR1 SGHNT, CDR2 YYREEE (reference sequence). CDR3 residues: CAGRDYSYNEQFF. CDR3 in DNA: TGTGCCGGAAGGGACTACTCCTACAATGAGCAGTTCTTC.

This clone has a single count. The genes are TRBV28 and TRBJ2-1, with 13 bases fitting TRBD2. V was pared by 6 bases and J by 9 bases, with 8 bases of the junction left unmatched. The germline V gene encodes CDR1 MDHEN and CDR2 SYDVKM. The CDR3 has 15 residues. CDR3 amino acids: CASSRWTSGSVEQFF. CDR3 in DNA: TGTGCCAGCAGCCGATGGACTAGCGGGAGTGTTGAGCAGTTCTTC.

V and J are TRBV7-8 and TRBJ2-5; 7 nucleotides align to TRBD1. This CDR3 is built from 17 residues. The trim removed 2 bases at V and 7 bases at J, leaving 16 bases unmatched. In germline, CDR1 is SGHVS, CDR2 FQNEAQ. The CDR3 nucleotides are TGTGCCAGCAGCTTACGTAACAGGGGATCGGGTGGGATGACCCAGTACTTC. This codes for CASSLRNRGSGGMTQYF.

This clone was found a few times. The rearrangement uses TRBV18 and TRBJ1-5; D is possibly TRBD1 (5 bases). The germline V gene encodes CDR1 KGHSH and CDR2 LQKENI. The V end was cut by 3 bases, the J end by 5 bases, with 17 bases between. CDR3 size: 16 residues. DNA of the CDR3: TGTGCCAGCTCACCTTCAGTGGGGACGAGCCATCAGCCCCAGCATTTT. It translates to CASSPSVGTSHQPQHF.

The chain employs TRBV7-8 and TRBJ2-6; possible D gene TRBD1, 5 bases. There are 14 residues in the CDR3. With 8 bases removed from V and 1 base from J, the gap between germline ends came to 9 bases. Germline loops: CDR1 SGHVS, CDR2 FQNEAQ. The chain's CDR3 is CASRQGSGANVLTF. As DNA, the CDR3 is TGTGCCAGCCGCCAGGGATCTGGGGCCAACGTCCTGACTTTC.

The chain uses TRBV28 and TRBJ2-2, with D perhaps being TRBD1 or TRBD2 (6 bases each). Germline V CDR1 and CDR2: MDHEN, SYDVKM. V gave up 7 bases and J gave up 6 bases, with 15 bases separating them. The CDR3 totals 14 residues. CDR3 DNA: TGTGCCAGCATTACGAGGGGGGCGCCCGGGGAGCTGTTTTTT. This codes for CASITRGAPGELFF.

Of note for this clone: The same CDR3 also results from other DNA sequences found in this sample. J is TRBJ2-7 and V is TRBV5-1, with D hard to call. The CDR3 sequence is 14 residues long. Trimming left V 5 bases short and J 0 bases short, with 12 bases between. Germline V CDR1 and CDR2: SGHRS, YFSETQ. CDR3 nucleotides: TGCGCCAGCAGTACCGGAAGGAGCTCCTACGAGCAGTACTTC. Protein sequence: CASSTGRSSYEQYF.

The CDR3 sequence is CASRSGWGSTDTQYF. For the CDR3, the DNA is TGTGCCAGCAGATCCGGCTGGGGATCCACAGATACGCAGTATTTT. The chain is built from TRBV7-9 and TRBJ2-3; D remains ambiguous. The germline V gene has CDR1 SEHNR and CDR2 FQNEAQ (reference sequence). The CDR3 length is 15 residues. The V end was cut by 6 bases, the J end by 2 bases, with 15 bases between.

This CDR3 reads CASSPDYKGTAFF. The DNA of the CDR3 is TGTGCCAGCAGCCCAGACTACAAGGGGACAGCTTTCTTT. This sequence joins TRBV13 and TRBJ1-1, with D perhaps matching TRBD1 (5 bases). V lost 5 bases and J 10 bases, leaving 17 bases between the germline ends. CDR1 is PRHDT and CDR2 is FYEKMQ in the germline V gene (reference sequence). CDR3 length equals 13 residues.

The count of this clone is one. The rearrangement links TRBV18 to TRBJ2-7; 7 bases are a match to TRBD1. The J segment lost 1 base and the V segment lost 3 bases, leaving 9 bases of the junction unmatched. Germline CDR1 reads KGHSH; CDR2 reads LQKENI. The CDR3 runs to 16 residues. The CDR3 spells CASSPSTGTASYEQYF. For the CDR3, the DNA is TGTGCCAGCTCACCCAGTACAGGGACAGCTTCCTACGAGCAGTACTTC.

This rearrangement joins TRBV6-5 to TRBJ2-3; 8 nucleotides match TRBD2. The V segment lost 6 bases and the J segment 9 bases; nucleotides outside the gene matches: 14. Per germline, CDR1 MNHEY and CDR2 SVGAGI. This CDR3 is built from 15 residues. CDR3 sequence: CASSSSGSGPRTQYF. The CDR3 bases are TGTGCCAGCAGCTCGAGCGGGAGCGGGCCACGCACGCAGTATTTT.

As concerns this clone: The sample has other DNA sequences that encode this CDR3 too. This chain uses TRBV7-9 with TRBJ2-5; the D gene is possibly TRBD2 (5 bases). The CDR3 is 15 residues long. CDR1 and CDR2 (germline): SEHNR, FQNEAQ (reference sequence). Trimming cost V 0 bases and J 5 bases, with 13 bases left between them. The CDR3 DNA is TGTGCCAGCAGCTTAGCGTCGGGGTTAGGGGAGACCCAGTACTTC. Amino acids: CASSLASGLGETQYF. The variable domain in full, with the rest retrieved from reference TRBV7-9 and TRBJ2-5, is DTGVSQNPRHKITKRGQNVTFRCDPISEHNRLYWYRQTLGQGPEFLTYFQNEAQLEKSRLLSDRFSAERPKGSFSTLEIQRTEQGDSAMYLCASSLASGLGETQYFGPGTRLLVL.

This sequence joins TRBV4-1 and TRBJ2-1, with D hard to call. The CDR3 length is 15 residues. CDR1 and CDR2 (germline): MGHRA, YSYEKL. Trimming removed 5 bases from V and 2 bases from J, with 13 bases in between. CDR3 coding DNA: TGCGCCAGCAGCTTGATAGGGCACCCCTACAATGAGCAGTTCTTC. It is translated as CASSLIGHPYNEQFF.

The V and J genes are TRBV28 and TRBJ1-4; D unclear. The CDR3 runs 15 residues. Germline V gene sequence: CDR1 MDHEN, CDR2 SYDVKM. V was pared by 2 bases and J by 8 bases, with 15 bases between. In DNA, the CDR3 is TGTGCCAGCAGTTTAACTCAACTCGGAGGCGAAAAACTGTTTTTT. Its translation: CASSLTQLGGEKLFF.

The gene calls are TRBV4-3 and TRBJ2-2, with TRBD2 matching over 7 bases. CDR3 length: 17 amino acids. Trimming took 4 bases from V and 1 from J; bases not matched to a gene: 9. Germline assignment: CDR1 LGHNA and CDR2 YSLEER. The CDR3 here is CASSPYGVAGNTGELFF. The CDR3 DNA reads TGCGCCAGCAGCCCCTATGGGGTAGCGGGGAACACCGGGGAGCTGTTTTTT.

The rearrangement uses TRBV5-1 and TRBJ2-1, with D perhaps assigned TRBD1 or TRBD2 (5 bases each). Trimming stripped 3 bases from V and 5 bases from J, with 9 bases between. Germline CDR1 and CDR2: SGHRS and YFSETQ. The CDR3 extends over 13 amino acids. The CDR3 region is CASSWGTNNEQFF. The CDR3 DNA sequence: TGCGCCAGCAGCTGGGGGACCAACAATGAGCAGTTCTTC.

This clone turned up a few times. The chain combines TRBV28 with TRBJ1-2; weak D call: TRBD1 (6 bases). The CDR3 has 11 residues. Germline values: CDR1 MDHEN, CDR2 SYDVKM. Trimming removed 10 bases at V and 4 bases at J, with 10 bases between. The CDR3 coding sequence is TGTGCCATCGGACAGATCTATGGCTACACCTTC. This sequence encodes CAIGQIYGYTF.

J is TRBJ1-3 and V is TRBV29-1, with D maybe TRBD1 (5 bases). Trimming took 7 bases from V and 0 from J, leaving 16 bases between them. This CDR3 region has 15 residues. Per the germline V gene, CDR1 is SQVTM and CDR2 is ANQGSEA. CDR3 coding DNA: TGCAGCGCCGGCCGGGCAGGGAGCTCTGGAAACACCATATATTTT. It yields the protein CSAGRAGSSGNTIYF. Drawing the rest from reference TRBV29-1 and TRBJ1-3, the complete variable domain is SAVISQKPSRDICQRGTSLTIQCQVDSQVTMMFWYRQQPGQSLTLIATANQGSEATYESGFVIDKFPISRPNLTFSTLTVSNMSPEDSSIYLCSAGRAGSSGNTIYFGEGSWLTVV.

This clone has only one observation. V gene TRBV28 combines with J gene TRBJ2-5; TRBD1 matches 8 bases. This CDR3 is 15 amino acids long. V gave up 2 bases and J gave up 4 bases; unmatched junction bases: 6. CDR1 and CDR2 (germline): MDHEN, SYDVKM. CDR3 nucleotides: TGTGCCAGCAGTTTACAGGGGGCGCAAGGAGAGACCCAGTACTTC. Residues: CASSLQGAQGETQYF.

This chain connects TRBV4-1 to TRBJ2-2; D may be TRBD1 (5 bases). V was shortened by 1 base and J by 0 bases, with 6 bases between the two germline ends. Germline lookup yields CDR1 MGHRA and CDR2 YSYEKL. The CDR3 loop spans 15 amino acids. The CDR3 DNA reads as TGCGCCAGCAGCCAAGGACAGCCGAACACCGGGGAGCTGTTTTTT. Protein product: CASSQGQPNTGELFF.

The CDR3 spells CATSRERAAGGYTF. CDR3 DNA: TGTGCCACCAGCAGAGAAAGGGCCGCGGGGGGCTACACCTTC. The chain couples TRBV15 to TRBJ1-2; D is uncertain. CDR3 length: 14 residues. V was trimmed by 0 bases and J by 8 bases, leaving 13 bases between them. Germline V CDR1 and CDR2: LNHNV, YYDKDF (reference sequence). Supplemented by reference TRBV15 and TRBJ1-2, the full variable domain reads DAMVIQNPRYQVTQFGKPVTLSCSQTLNHNVMYWYQQKSSQAPKLLFHYYDKDFNNEADTPDNFQSRRPNTSFCFLDIRSPGLGDTAMYLCATSRERAAGGYTFGSGTRLTVV.

The V gene is TRBV6-5, the J gene TRBJ2-7; D could derive from TRBD1 or TRBD2 (5 bases each). The CDR3 is 14 residues long. Trimming cost V 7 bases and J 3 bases, with 16 bases left between them. Germline assignment: CDR1 MNHEY and CDR2 SVGAGI. CDR3 sequence (DNA): TGTGCCAGCACCAAGGGGCCGGGAAACTACGAGCAGTACTTC. It is translated as CASTKGPGNYEQYF.

The V call is TRBV2, the J call TRBJ2-1, with 10 nucleotides matching TRBD1. The CDR3 runs 14 residues. Unmatched junction bases numbered 9, after V lost 8 bases and J lost 8 bases. Germline V CDR1 and CDR2: SNHLY, FYNNEI. The CDR3 loop is CASPPGQGLHEQFF. The CDR3 DNA reads as TGTGCCAGCCCTCCGGGACAGGGGCTCCATGAGCAGTTCTTC.

This clone occurred once. The chain joins TRBV28 to TRBJ2-6; D ambiguous. CDR3 length: 16 amino acids. Between the trimmed V and J ends, which lost 6 bases and 0 bases, there was a span of 12 bases. Germline CDR1 reads MDHEN; CDR2 reads SYDVKM. CDR3 sequence: CASSPDWHSGANVLTF. The DNA for the CDR3 is TGTGCCAGCAGCCCCGACTGGCACTCTGGGGCCAACGTCCTGACTTTC.

V gene TRBV7-9 combines with J gene TRBJ2-7; unclear D gene. The CDR3 extends over 15 amino acids. V lost 1 base to trimming and J lost 3 bases, with 13 bases between them. Germline V gene sequence: CDR1 SEHNR, CDR2 FQNEAQ (reference sequence). In nucleotides, the CDR3 is TGTGCCAGCAGCTTAGACACTCTAATAGACTACGAGCAGTACTTC. Encoded protein: CASSLDTLIDYEQYF.